This T cell receptor (beta chain) originates from a study of early T cells in non-severe SARS-CoV-2 infection. Individually, cDNA molecules had unique molecular identifiers attached to them. TCRdb recomputed calls from the 5' RACE reads with MiXCR, one row per CDR3 protein. The sample records about 50,000 distinct CDR3 sequences, 9.5% to 15% being singletons. Germline V gene data show CDR1 as SGHTA and CDR2 as FQGNSA. The CDR3 runs to 15 residues. The V end lost 7 bases, the J end lost 5 bases, and 20 bases lay between the germline ends. This TCR derives from an adult who was a healthcare worker with PCR-confirmed SARS-CoV-2 infection or an uninfected control (not recorded which). V usage is TRBV7-2 and J usage is TRBJ2-5; D is tentatively TRBD1 or TRBD2 (5 bases each). The sequences come from whole blood, collected at baseline. The CDR3 nucleotides are TGTGCCAGCATTACCCAGGCCGGGACGGGGGAGACCCAGTACTTC. Its protein product is CASITQAGTGETQYF.